The next 29 T cell receptor beta chains were all read from a single sample in a study of T cells after yellow fever vaccination. Each CDR3 protein is one row after TCRdb ran MiXCR on the 5' RACE reads. Here the sample spans 620,000 or so distinct CDR3 sequences, about 12% being singletons. The sample consisted of PBMCs, taken on the day of the yellow fever booster vaccination. These receptors were obtained from a man in his thirties or forties who received the YFV17D yellow fever vaccine.

Only a few counts were recorded for this clonotype. The J gene is TRBJ2-7, the V gene TRBV18; 9 positions agree with TRBD1. Germline CDR1 reads KGHSH; CDR2 reads LQKENI. CDR3 size: 14 residues. With 6 bases clipped from V and 2 bases from J, the junction kept 5 bases outside the gene matches. CDR3 DNA sequence: TGTGCCAGCTCCTTTGACAGGGGGGCCTACGAGCAGTACTTC. Protein sequence: CASSFDRGAYEQYF.

The rearrangement links TRBV5-6 to TRBJ2-7; TRBD2 aligns across 10 bases. This CDR3 comprises 20 residues. The V gene's germline CDR1 is SGHDT and CDR2 YYEEEE. With V trimmed by 5 bases and J by 2 bases, 22 bases remained unmatched. CDR3 sequence (DNA): TGTGCCAGCAGTTCTCCCGAGGGGAGGGGAGCGGGAGGGCCACCCTACGAGCAGTACTTC. Translating gives CASSSPEGRGAGGPPYEQYF.

This clonotype was observed a few times. The rearrangement joins TRBV4-2 to TRBJ1-3; D is perhaps TRBD1 (5 bases). The V end lost 4 bases, the J end lost 0 bases, and 10 bases lay between the germline ends. This CDR3 comprises 15 residues. From germline, CDR1 is LGHNA and CDR2 YNFKEQ. CDR3 sequence: CASSRGTASGNTIYF. The CDR3 bases are TGTGCCAGCAGCCGCGGGACTGCCTCTGGAAACACCATATATTTT.

Only a few counts were recorded for this clonotype. J is TRBJ1-5 and V is TRBV28; unclear D gene. V was shortened by 7 bases and J by 4 bases, with 11 bases between the two germline ends. Germline CDR1 MDHEN, CDR2 SYDVKM. The CDR3 sequence is 13 residues long. The CDR3 is CASTKTPNQPQHF. Written as DNA, the CDR3 is TGTGCCAGCACCAAGACACCAAATCAGCCCCAGCATTTT.

The V call is TRBV7-9, the J call TRBJ2-1; D is possibly TRBD1 (6 bases). The germline V and J ends were trimmed by 4 bases and 3 bases, with 19 bases remaining between them. The CDR3 sequence is 17 residues long. CDR1 is SEHNR, CDR2 FQNEAQ, per germline (reference sequence). The CDR3 is CASSSPSLGGNYNEQFF. The CDR3 nucleotides read TGTGCCAGCAGCTCACCGAGTCTAGGGGGTAACTACAATGAGCAGTTCTTC.

V gene TRBV5-1 combines with J gene TRBJ2-5; the D gene is possibly TRBD2 (6 bases). Germline values: CDR1 SGHRS, CDR2 YFSETQ. The ends were cut back, 0 bases at V and 1 base at J, with 13 bases in the middle. The CDR3 contains 16 residues. The CDR3 nucleotides are TGCGCCAGCAGCTTGGGGGTCGGGAGTACCCAAGAGACCCAGTACTTC. Encoded protein: CASSLGVGSTQETQYF.

This clonotype was detected only a few times. V and J are TRBV12-3 or TRBV12-4 and TRBJ2-1; D ambiguous. This CDR3 region has 14 residues. Trimming took 7 bases from V and 1 from J, leaving 11 bases between them. CDR3 in DNA: TGTGCCAGCATGAGTCGCGGATCCTACAATGAGCAGTTCTTC. This codes for CASMSRGSYNEQFF.

This clonotype has just a few counts. V is TRBV7-2 and J is TRBJ2-4; D is unresolved. The CDR3 sequence is 12 residues long. Per germline, CDR1 SGHTA and CDR2 FQGNSA. The V end was cut by 3 bases, the J end by 3 bases, with 3 bases between. CDR3 loop: CASSLDKNIQYF. The CDR3 DNA follows: TGTGCCAGCAGCTTGGACAAAAACATTCAGTACTTC.

The chain recombines TRBV21-1 with TRBJ2-2; TRBD2, the D gene given by the table, was not confirmed from the DNA. TRBV21-1 is labeled a pseudogene. There are 18 residues in the CDR3. CDR3 bases: TGTGCCAGCAGCAAAGGCAGGACTAGCGGGAGGGACGCCGGGGAGCTGTTTTTT. It encodes CASSKGRTSGRDAGELFF.

This chain uses TRBV5-1 with TRBJ1-1, with 7 bases matching TRBD1. From germline, CDR1 is SGHRS and CDR2 YFSETQ. CDR3 size: 12 residues. Unmatched junction bases numbered 4, after V lost 3 bases and J lost 8 bases. In DNA form, the CDR3 reads TGCGCCAGCAGCTCGGGACAGCTAGAAGCTTTCTTT. Translation: CASSSGQLEAFF.

The chain couples TRBV14 to TRBJ2-5, with 10 bases lining up with TRBD2. Germline lookup yields CDR1 SGHDN and CDR2 FVKESK. The V segment lost 9 bases and the J segment 5 bases; nucleotides outside the gene matches: 6. CDR3 size: 13 residues. The CDR3 DNA follows: TGTGCCAGTGAGCGGGAGGGCCGGGAGACCCAGTACTTC. It translates to CASEREGRETQYF.

In this sample, this clonotype turned up a few times. J is TRBJ2-1 and V is TRBV19, with 7 nucleotides matching TRBD2. Germline CDR1 LNHDA, CDR2 SQIVND (reference sequence). V shed 3 bases, J shed 7 bases, and the junction held 9 bases outside the gene matches. The CDR3 totals 15 residues. CDR3 nucleotide sequence: TGTGCCAGTAGTATTGCTGGGGACTACGGGAATGAGCAGTTCTTC. This translates into CASSIAGDYGNEQFF. The full variable domain, with the rest looked up from reference TRBV19 and TRBJ2-1, is DGGITQSPKYLFRKEGQNVTLSCEQNLNHDAMYWYRQDPGQGLRLIYYSQIVNDFQKGDIAEGYSVSREKKESFPLTVTSAQKNPTAFYLCASSIAGDYGNEQFFGPGTRLTVL.

This clonotype was seen more than once but under ten times. The rearrangement joins TRBV12-5 to TRBJ2-7, with D unclear. CDR3 length equals 13 residues. V was clipped by 4 bases and J by 3 bases, with 10 bases between them. The germline V gene has CDR1 LGHNT and CDR2 FRNRAP. CDR3 protein: CASGSLRLYEQYF. In DNA form, the CDR3 reads TGTGCTAGTGGTTCATTACGCCTCTACGAGCAGTACTTC.

The chain carries TRBV29-1 and TRBJ2-7; D is tentatively TRBD1 or TRBD2 (7 bases each). Deletions cut 2 bases from V and 2 bases from J, with 16 bases between. Germline V gene sequence: CDR1 SQVTM, CDR2 ANQGSEA. The CDR3 extends over 15 amino acids. For the CDR3, the DNA is TGCAGCGTTGAAATGGCAGGGGGAGGGCCCTACGAGCAGTACTTC. Translation gives CSVEMAGGGPYEQYF.

This clonotype was observed many times. The chain uses TRBV29-1 and TRBJ2-5; no clear D gene. CDR1 SQVTM and CDR2 ANQGSEA come from the germline V gene. The V end was cut by 2 bases, the J end by 5 bases, with 6 bases between. The CDR3 has 11 amino acids. CDR3 sequence reads: CSVEKLETQYF. CDR3 nucleotide sequence: TGCAGCGTTGAAAAGCTCGAGACCCAGTACTTC.

J is TRBJ1-1 and V is TRBV7-9, with D possibly being TRBD1 (5 bases). The CDR3 is made up of 13 amino acids. V was shortened by 5 bases and J by 7 bases, with 14 bases between the two germline ends. CDR1 is SEHNR, CDR2 FQNEAQ, per germline (reference sequence). This CDR3 reads CASSVGTFGEAFF. For the CDR3, the DNA is TGTGCCAGCAGCGTCGGGACTTTTGGTGAAGCTTTCTTT.

This clonotype was seen only a few times. The rearrangement uses TRBV6-5 and TRBJ1-2, with a tentative D call TRBD1 (6 bases). CDR3 size: 12 residues. Germline values: CDR1 MNHEY, CDR2 SVGAGI. V lost 6 bases, J lost 8 bases, and 13 bases lay in between. The CDR3 DNA follows: TGTGCCAGCAGCTACACAGGGTTCGGCTACACCTTC. Its protein product is CASSYTGFGYTF.

The chain has TRBV30 and TRBJ1-1, with D unclear. Trimming pared 0 bases from V and 7 bases from J, leaving 6 bases between. Germline V CDR1 and CDR2: GTSNPN, SVGIG (reference sequence). The CDR3 totals 11 residues. The CDR3 sequence is CAWSVKVEAFF. DNA of the CDR3: TGTGCCTGGAGTGTTAAAGTTGAAGCTTTCTTT.

V is TRBV5-1 and J is TRBJ2-7, with 11 nucleotides matching TRBD2. After removal of 4 bases from V and 3 bases from J, the junction contained 9 bases not matched to a gene. The CDR3 is 16 amino acids. The germline CDR1 and CDR2 sequences are SGHRS and YFSETQ. CDR3 coding DNA: TGCGCCAGCAGCGACCGCGGGACTAGCGGATTCTACGAGCAGTACTTC. Translation gives CASSDRGTSGFYEQYF.

The chain couples TRBV21-1 to TRBJ2-7; the D call in the table, TRBD2, was not verified against the DNA. TRBV21-1 constitutes a pseudogene. The CDR3 is 21 amino acids. CDR3 sequence: CASSKYQNSGCEPEVYYEQYF. The CDR3 DNA sequence: TGTGCCAGCAGCAAATACCAAAATTCGGGCTGCGAGCCGGAGGTCTACTACGAGCAGTACTTC.

The rearrangement uses TRBV6-1 and TRBJ2-7; no clear D gene. The CDR3 runs 14 residues. The V end was cut by 6 bases, the J end by 5 bases, with 17 bases between. CDR1 MNHNS and CDR2 SASEGT come from the germline V gene. The CDR3 loop reads CASSHQSGVHEQYF. For the CDR3, the DNA is TGTGCCAGCAGCCATCAGTCAGGAGTCCACGAGCAGTACTTC.

This clonotype was found many times. This chain uses TRBV12-3 or TRBV12-4 with TRBJ2-5, with D uncertain. There are 14 residues in the CDR3. Trimming removed 3 bases from V and 0 bases from J, with 8 bases in between. In DNA form, the CDR3 reads TGTGCCAGCAGTTTTGAGGTGTACCAAGAGACCCAGTACTTC. Protein: CASSFEVYQETQYF.

This clonotype has more than one count but fewer than ten. This rearrangement joins TRBV20-1 to TRBJ2-5, with D possibly matching TRBD1 (6 bases). The CDR3 is made up of 17 amino acids. Germline V gene lookup returns CDR1 DFQATT and CDR2 SNEGSKA (reference sequence). V lost 2 bases and J 1 base, leaving 20 bases between the germline ends. The CDR3 sequence is CSARKPTGSWRQETQYF. As DNA, the CDR3 is TGCAGTGCTAGAAAGCCAACAGGGTCGTGGCGCCAAGAGACCCAGTACTTC.

This clonotype appeared a few times. J is TRBJ1-4 and V is TRBV2; D is perhaps TRBD1 (5 bases). CDR3 length: 16 amino acids. V lost 8 bases and J lost 7, with 23 bases in between. Germline V gives CDR1 SNHLY, CDR2 FYNNEI. The DNA of the CDR3 is TGTGCCAGCCGTCCTCTTTCGGGACGGCAGTTTGAAAAACTGTTTTTT. As protein: CASRPLSGRQFEKLFF.

The chain couples TRBV7-2 to TRBJ2-7; 9 bases match TRBD2. There are 16 residues in the CDR3. V dropped 1 base and J dropped 6; count of bases not matched to a gene: 10. CDR1 and CDR2 from the germline V gene are SGHTA and FQGNSA. The CDR3 nucleotides are TGTGCCAGCAGCTTAGAGGGTAGCGGGAGTGGTTTCGAGCAGTACTTC. Translated, it gives CASSLEGSGSGFEQYF.

This chain links TRBV20-1 with TRBJ2-3; 10 bases match TRBD1. The ends lost 3 bases at V and 6 bases at J; junction bases unmatched: 6. The CDR3 runs 14 residues. Germline V gene sequence: CDR1 DFQATT, CDR2 SNEGSKA (reference sequence). The CDR3 nucleotides are TGCAGTGCTAGGGGGACAGGGGTGAGGGATACGCAGTATTTT. Amino acid sequence: CSARGTGVRDTQYF.

The V gene is TRBV29-1, the J gene TRBJ1-1; 8 nucleotides align to TRBD1. This CDR3 is 13 amino acids long. V lost 1 base and J lost 10; bases outside the gene matches: 8. CDR1 is SQVTM and CDR2 is ANQGSEA in the germline V gene. CDR3 loop: CSVEGTGSPGAFF. As DNA, the CDR3 is TGCAGCGTTGAAGGGACAGGGAGTCCGGGAGCTTTCTTT.

This clonotype was recorded a few times. This rearrangement joins TRBV12-3 or TRBV12-4 to TRBJ2-1; 8 bases line up with TRBD2. Unmatched junction bases numbered 7, after V lost 6 bases and J lost 3 bases. The CDR3 is 15 amino acids. CDR3 region: CASRKGGTSYNEQFF. For the CDR3, the DNA is TGTGCCAGCAGAAAAGGGGGGACTAGCTACAATGAGCAGTTCTTC.

CDR3 bases: TGTGCCAGCAGTCTCAGGGGAGACGGTTATGGCTACACCTTC. Amino acids: CASSLRGDGYGYTF. V and J are TRBV3-1 and TRBJ1-2, with a tentative D call TRBD1 (6 bases). The germline V gene has CDR1 LGHDT and CDR2 YNNKEL (reference sequence). The CDR3 spans 14 residues. Trimming pared 6 bases from V and 5 bases from J, leaving 16 bases between.